This TCR beta chain was obtained from a study of T-cell reconstitution after alpha-beta-depleted transplantation in children. This clonotype appeared a few times. The germline CDR1 and CDR2 sequences are SNHLY and FYNNEI. The CDR3 sequence is 14 residues long. With 6 bases clipped from V and 5 bases from J, the junction kept 10 bases outside the gene matches. Unique molecular identifiers tagged the TCRbeta library. TCRdb processed the PCR reads anew with MiXCR; each CDR3 protein has one entry. This sample has about 480,000 distinct CDR3 sequences, with approximately 12% found just once. J is TRBJ2-7 and V is TRBV2, with TRBD2 matching 7 bases. The origin of this receptor is a human donor who donated a stem cell graft to a child with combined immunodeficiency. Sequenced material: PBMCs from the stem cell graft donor, taken from the stem cell graft. The CDR3 region has the DNA TGTGCCAGCAGGGGGGGGGTAAGCGTCGACGAGCAGTACTTC. Translating it yields CASRGGVSVDEQYF.